The 27 T cell receptor beta chains below were found in one sample sequenced in a study of graft-versus-host responses after intestinal transplantation. Sequencing used immunoSEQ multiplex PCR; TCRdb keeps in-frame clones, though not all of them. The sample gives approximately 20,000 clones, 89% of which show up once; about 5.1% is in the top ten. Specimen: PBMCs, collected 65 to 70 days after intestinal transplantation. These receptors came from a human patient who received an intestinal transplant, so some T cells may come from the graft donor.

The CDR3 reads CAISEGPRGLNEQFF. The CDR3 DNA follows: TGTGCCATCAGTGAAGGGCCCAGGGGGCTCAATGAGCAGTTCTTC. This chain connects TRBV10-3 to TRBJ2-1; 8 bases map to TRBD1. The V gene's germline CDR1 is ENHRY and CDR2 SYGVKD. The CDR3 sequence is 15 residues long. With V trimmed by 3 bases and J by 6 bases, 7 bases remained unmatched.

J is TRBJ1-5 and V is TRBV27, with 8 nucleotides matching TRBD1. Trimming at V came to 5 bases and at J to 7 bases, leaving 7 bases not matched to a gene. The V gene's germline CDR1 is MNHEY and CDR2 SMNVEV (reference sequence). The CDR3 sequence is 14 residues long. The CDR3 loop reads CASSHYRGRQPQHF. DNA for the CDR3: TGTGCCAGCAGTCATTACAGGGGGAGGCAGCCCCAGCATTTT.

The chain has TRBV6-4 and TRBJ2-3, with 11 bases that match TRBD2. V trimming: 4 bases; J trimming: 4 bases; junction bases outside the gene matches: 4. Germline V gene data show CDR1 as MRHNA and CDR2 as SNTAGT. This CDR3 region has 15 residues. In DNA form, the CDR3 reads TGTGCCAGCAGTGTACTAGCGGGGGAGGCAGATACGCAGTATTTT. Its translation: CASSVLAGEADTQYF.

The chain carries TRBV5-6 and TRBJ1-1; TRBD1 agrees at 8 bases. V dropped 4 bases and J dropped 0; count of bases not matched to a gene: 2. The CDR3 sequence is 14 residues long. Germline V gives CDR1 SGHDT, CDR2 YYEEEE. In nucleotides, the CDR3 is TGTGCCAGCAGCGCGGGACAGGTGAACACTGAAGCTTTCTTT. This translates into CASSAGQVNTEAFF.

The count of this clone is one. The chain links TRBV5-4 to TRBJ1-6; 10 bases line up with TRBD1. Trimming removed 1 base from V and 13 bases from J; junction bases left unmatched: 8. In germline, CDR1 is SGHNT, CDR2 YYREEE (reference sequence). The CDR3 totals 15 residues. CDR3 region: CASSLKGQGPRPLHF. In nucleotides, the CDR3 is TGTGCCAGCAGCTTGAAGGGACAGGGGCCGCGGCCCCTCCACTTT.

For the CDR3, the DNA is TGTGCCAGCAAGGGGACAGGGGGCGACCCGAACACTGAAGCTTTCTTT. Protein: CASKGTGGDPNTEAFF. V and J are TRBV6-6 and TRBJ1-1; TRBD1 matches 12 bases. Germline-derived CDR1 and CDR2 are MNHNY and SVGAGI (reference sequence). V shed 7 bases, J shed 1 base, and the junction held 7 bases outside the gene matches. The CDR3 totals 16 residues.

The chain links TRBV4-3 to TRBJ2-1; 9 bases align to TRBD2. V shed 0 bases and J 0 bases; nucleotides not matched to a gene: 3. The CDR3 totals 17 residues. CDR1 and CDR2 (germline): LGHNA, YSLEER. The CDR3 sequence is CASSQDRAGGSYNEQFF. The CDR3 nucleotides read TGCGCCAGCAGCCAAGACCGAGCGGGGGGCTCCTACAATGAGCAGTTCTTC.

The rearrangement joins TRBV7-2 to TRBJ1-3, with TRBD1 matching over 7 bases. V dropped 4 bases and J dropped 4; count of bases not matched to a gene: 10. The CDR3 totals 16 residues. CDR1 and CDR2 from the germline V gene are SGHTA and FQGNSA. CDR3 loop: CASSSTPTGLGNTIYF. CDR3 bases: TGTGCCAGCAGCTCCACCCCGACAGGGTTGGGAAACACCATATATTTT.

The V and J genes are TRBV7-6 and TRBJ2-5; TRBD2 is a possible D gene (5 bases). Germline V CDR1 and CDR2: SGHVS, FNYEAQ. The CDR3 totals 11 residues. V lost 5 bases and J lost 9, with 10 bases in between. DNA of the CDR3: TGTGCCAGCAGCCCAGGACTCCCCCAGTACTTC. Amino acids: CASSPGLPQYF.

This clone was seen only a few times. The chain joins TRBV4-3 to TRBJ2-3; TRBD2 might be the D (7 bases). From germline, CDR1 is LGHNA and CDR2 YSLEER. Trimming shortened V by 0 bases and J by 5 bases, and 15 bases separated the two germline ends. This CDR3 has 16 residues. CDR3 sequence (DNA): TGCGCCAGCAGCCAAGATAGGGGGGGGGCCGGAGATACGCAGTATTTT. This gives the protein CASSQDRGGAGDTQYF.

The chain links TRBV13 to TRBJ2-3; D might be TRBD2 (6 bases). The V end was cut by 6 bases, the J end by 4 bases, with 20 bases between. This CDR3 is built from 16 residues. Germline values: CDR1 PRHDT, CDR2 FYEKMQ (reference sequence). The chain's CDR3 is CASRPRDSGSADTQYF. CDR3 DNA sequence: TGTGCCAGCAGGCCCCGGGATAGCGGAAGCGCAGATACGCAGTATTTT.

CDR3 residues: CASSLPGYNEQFF. CDR3 DNA sequence: TGCGCCAGCAGCCTTCCAGGTTACAATGAGCAGTTCTTC. The chain couples TRBV4-1 to TRBJ2-1; unclear D gene. V lost 4 bases and J 4 bases, leaving 8 bases between the germline ends. Germline V gene lookup returns CDR1 MGHRA and CDR2 YSYEKL. The CDR3 loop spans 13 amino acids.

The table lists this clone with a count of one. This CDR3 is CASSSGSPGYTF. Written as DNA, the CDR3 is TGTGCCAGCAGTAGCGGCAGCCCTGGCTACACCTTC. The chain carries TRBV25-1 and TRBJ1-2; D is unresolved. V was clipped by 5 bases and J by 7 bases, with 11 bases between them. Germline V gives CDR1 MGHDK, CDR2 SYGVNS. This CDR3 spans 12 amino acids.

The chain couples TRBV6-4 to TRBJ2-2; TRBD2 aligns across 7 bases. Germline CDR1 and CDR2: MRHNA and SNTAGT. J was trimmed by 5 bases and V by 4 bases; bases with no gene match: 4. This CDR3 spans 14 amino acids. The CDR3: CASSAGGETGELFF. CDR3 DNA sequence: TGTGCCAGCAGTGCTGGGGGGGAAACCGGGGAGCTGTTTTTT.

The chain couples TRBV19 to TRBJ2-1; D remains ambiguous. The CDR3 runs to 13 residues. Germline V gives CDR1 LNHDA, CDR2 SQIVND (reference sequence). Trimming left V 2 bases short and J 10 bases short, with 12 bases between. The CDR3 loop reads CASSITSQWEQFF. In DNA, the CDR3 is TGTGCCAGTAGTATAACTTCCCAGTGGGAGCAGTTCTTC.

The genes are TRBV11-2 and TRBJ2-7, with 7 bases fitting TRBD2. The J segment lost 1 base and the V segment lost 7 bases, leaving 10 bases of the junction unmatched. Germline V gives CDR1 SGHAT, CDR2 FQNNGV. The CDR3 spans 15 residues. The CDR3 here is CASKSPSGASYEQYF. As DNA, the CDR3 is TGTGCCAGCAAGTCCCCCAGCGGGGCGTCCTACGAGCAGTACTTC.

This chain connects TRBV4-3 to TRBJ2-7; weak D call: TRBD1 (5 bases). Germline CDR1 reads LGHNA; CDR2 reads YSLEER. The ends were cut back, 0 bases at V and 3 bases at J, with 12 bases in the middle. This CDR3 comprises 15 residues. CDR3 in DNA: TGCGCCAGCAGCCAAGACCCTGACAGCTACTACGAGCAGTACTTC. Amino acids: CASSQDPDSYYEQYF.

The gene calls are TRBV7-9 and TRBJ1-3; no clear D gene. The CDR3 is 15 amino acids. V shed 0 bases and J shed 2 bases, with 8 bases lying between them. In germline, CDR1 is SEHNR, CDR2 FQNEAQ (reference sequence). CDR3 region: CASSLARQAGNTIYF. The CDR3 DNA reads TGTGCCAGCAGCTTAGCCCGGCAGGCTGGAAACACCATATATTTT.

The chain is built from TRBV18 and TRBJ1-2; 8 bases are shared with TRBD1. Germline assignment: CDR1 KGHSH and CDR2 LQKENI. The junction had 14 bases not matched to a gene; V was cut back by 8 bases and J by 6 bases. The CDR3 has 15 residues. The CDR3 bases are TGTGCCAGCCCGAATTTGCAGGGGGCGCATGATGGCTACACCTTC. Protein: CASPNLQGAHDGYTF.

The V call is TRBV10-3, the J call TRBJ2-1; D is possibly TRBD1 or TRBD2 (6 bases each). The CDR3 runs 13 residues. CDR1 is ENHRY and CDR2 is SYGVKD in the germline V gene. Trimming left V 10 bases short and J 4 bases short, with 14 bases between. In DNA form, the CDR3 reads TGTGCCAGCGGGACAACACAGTACAATGAGCAGTTCTTC. This codes for CASGTTQYNEQFF.

The table lists this clone with a count of one. The gene calls are TRBV7-2 and TRBJ1-3; 7 bases align to TRBD1. CDR1 is SGHTA, CDR2 FQGNSA, per germline. Trimming took 2 bases from V and 0 from J; bases not matched to a gene: 10. The CDR3 is 18 amino acids. The CDR3 loop reads CASSLRTGPLGSGNTIYF. CDR3 DNA sequence: TGTGCCAGCAGCTTACGGACAGGACCCTTGGGCTCTGGAAACACCATATATTTT.

The chain combines TRBV6-5 with TRBJ2-2; D is ambiguous. V gave up 7 bases and J gave up 0 bases, with 9 bases separating them. The CDR3 has 14 amino acids. Germline lookup yields CDR1 MNHEY and CDR2 SVGAGI. CDR3 sequence (DNA): TGTGCCAGCACTTTGACACCGAACACCGGGGAGCTGTTTTTT. Translated: CASTLTPNTGELFF.

V usage is TRBV27 and J usage is TRBJ2-1; no reliable D call. Trimming took off 5 bases at V and 5 bases at J, with 7 bases between the two ends. Germline V gene sequence: CDR1 MNHEY, CDR2 SMNVEV (reference sequence). CDR3 length: 12 residues. This chain's CDR3 is CASSTRDNEQFF. CDR3 bases: TGTGCCAGCAGTACCCGGGACAATGAGCAGTTCTTC.

This clone appeared a few times. The chain carries TRBV27 and TRBJ1-1; D uncertain. V dropped 4 bases and J dropped 4 bases, with 10 bases sitting between them. The CDR3 runs 13 residues. Germline V lookup: CDR1 MNHEY, CDR2 SMNVEV (reference sequence). The CDR3 DNA reads TGTGCCAGCAGTTCTGTAGATCCCACTGAAGCTTTCTTT. Translating gives CASSSVDPTEAFF.

In this sample, this clone turned up a few times. This chain connects TRBV6-6 to TRBJ1-1; weak D call: TRBD1 (5 bases). The germline V gene encodes CDR1 MNHNY and CDR2 SVGAGI (reference sequence). This CDR3 is built from 15 residues. Trimming stripped 4 bases from V and 6 bases from J, with 18 bases between. The CDR3 region has the DNA TGTGCCAGCAGTTTCCAGGGCAGAACGCGGCCTGAAGCTTTCTTT. The encoded protein is CASSFQGRTRPEAFF.

The chain joins TRBV11-3 to TRBJ2-1; no reliable D call. With 3 bases removed from V and 10 bases from J, the gap between germline ends came to 7 bases. This CDR3 contains 11 residues. Germline V lookup: CDR1 SGHNT, CDR2 YENEEA. This chain's CDR3 is CASSFGPEQFF. CDR3 in DNA: TGTGCCAGCAGCTTCGGTCCCGAGCAGTTCTTC.

The rearrangement uses TRBV5-4 and TRBJ2-1; possibly TRBD1 or TRBD2 for D (6 bases each). Trimming left V 0 bases short and J 5 bases short, with 18 bases between. The CDR3 is 17 residues long. CDR1 is SGHNT, CDR2 YYREEE, per germline (reference sequence). The CDR3 loop reads CASSLGPGAPYNNEQFF. The CDR3 DNA follows: TGTGCCAGCAGCTTGGGGCCGGGGGCCCCTTATAACAATGAGCAGTTCTTC.